One sample yielded the 9 T cell receptor beta chains listed below, sequenced in a study of cytomegalovirus exposure and HLA in healthy donors. The PCR contained 60 Vbeta and 13 Jbeta primers. Method: immunoSEQ multiplex PCR; TCRdb's copy keeps in-frame clones and lacks some. Here the sample spans approximately 180,000 clones, 9.5% to 15% being singletons. Sequences were obtained from PBMCs. These receptors were collected from a man aged 50 or older in good health and CMV-seropositive.

This clone was seen only a few times. The V gene is TRBV4-3, the J gene TRBJ1-2; 7 bases agree with TRBD1. The V gene end was trimmed by 4 bases and the J gene end by 0 bases; junction bases not matched to a gene: 5. This CDR3 spans 15 amino acids. CDR1 is LGHNA and CDR2 is YSLEER in the germline V gene. The CDR3, as DNA: TGCGCCAGCAGCCCGGGGGGGACAGCTAACTATGGCTACACCTTC. It specifies CASSPGGTANYGYTF.

The J gene is TRBJ2-3, the V gene TRBV9; D may be TRBD1 (5 bases). Trimming cost V 3 bases and J 0 bases, with 11 bases left between them. Germline V CDR1 and CDR2: SGDLS, YYNGEE. The CDR3 has 15 amino acids. The CDR3 is CASSETALSTDTQYF. The CDR3 bases are TGTGCCAGCAGCGAGACAGCCCTGAGCACAGATACGCAGTATTTT.

The chain recombines TRBV19 with TRBJ1-5; 10 bases align to TRBD1. CDR3 length: 16 amino acids. Germline CDR1 LNHDA, CDR2 SQIVND (reference sequence). The ends lost 5 bases at V and 9 bases at J; junction bases unmatched: 13. CDR3: CASSPRTGGFLGPQHF. CDR3 DNA sequence: TGTGCCAGTAGTCCCCGGACAGGGGGTTTTTTGGGGCCCCAGCATTTT. The whole variable domain, remainder taken from reference TRBV19 and TRBJ1-5, is DGGITQSPKYLFRKEGQNVTLSCEQNLNHDAMYWYRQDPGQGLRLIYYSQIVNDFQKGDIAEGYSVSREKKESFPLTVTSAQKNPTAFYLCASSPRTGGFLGPQHFGDGTRLSIL.

A few counts support this clone. The V and J genes are TRBV28 and TRBJ1-5, with D possibly being TRBD1 (5 bases). Trimming removed 7 bases at V and 1 base at J, with 14 bases between. The CDR3 spans 15 residues. Germline CDR1 reads MDHEN; CDR2 reads SYDVKM. Here the CDR3 reads CASNPQGPSNQPQHF. CDR3 nucleotides: TGTGCCAGCAATCCTCAGGGTCCCAGCAATCAGCCCCAGCATTTT.

The chain has TRBV4-1 and TRBJ1-6; the D gene is possibly TRBD1 (6 bases). The CDR3 runs 16 residues. Germline CDR1 is MGHRA and CDR2 is YSYEKL. V was pared by 0 bases and J by 7 bases, with 13 bases between. In DNA form, the CDR3 reads TGCGCCAGCAGCCAAGAATCGACAGGTCCGAATTCACCCCTCCACTTT. Protein product: CASSQESTGPNSPLHF.

This clone was observed a few times. The V call is TRBV28, the J call TRBJ1-1; 8 bases map to TRBD1. CDR3 length equals 14 residues. Germline trimming cut 6 bases from V and 4 bases from J; bases unmatched to any gene: 7. CDR1 and CDR2 (germline): MDHEN, SYDVKM. The chain's CDR3 is CASRRTGTGTEAFF. CDR3 DNA: TGTGCCAGCAGACGGACAGGGACGGGCACTGAAGCTTTCTTT.

V and J are TRBV29-1 and TRBJ1-4; 9 bases match TRBD1. The CDR3 sequence is 13 residues long. The V gene's germline CDR1 is SQVTM and CDR2 ANQGSEA. The junction had 5 bases not matched to a gene; V was cut back by 4 bases and J by 8 bases. As DNA, the CDR3 is TGCAGCGTTGGGACAGGGGTATACGAAAAACTGTTTTTT. Translation gives CSVGTGVYEKLFF.

Only a few counts were recorded for this clone. The rearrangement uses TRBV28 and TRBJ1-5; the D gene is possibly TRBD1 (5 bases). Per the germline V gene, CDR1 is MDHEN and CDR2 is SYDVKM. Trimming left V 8 bases short and J 5 bases short, with 22 bases between. CDR3 size: 16 residues. The CDR3 sequence is CASQTLRGRDYQPQHF. For the CDR3, the DNA is TGTGCCAGCCAAACCCTTCGTGGCAGGGATTATCAGCCCCAGCATTTT.

The chain couples TRBV29-1 to TRBJ1-2; D possibly corresponds to TRBD1 (6 bases). The CDR3 extends over 12 amino acids. The germline V and J ends were trimmed by 7 bases and 8 bases, with 17 bases remaining between them. Looked up from germline, CDR1 is SQVTM and CDR2 is ANQGSEA. The CDR3 spells CSAGQGLGGYTF. The CDR3, as DNA: TGCAGCGCCGGGCAGGGGCTTGGAGGCTACACCTTC.